The sequence of this T cell receptor beta chain was determined in a study of shared clonotypes between healthy human individuals. General observations from the study: Naive subsets, compared against memory subsets, generally had larger estimated richness values. A few donors had roughly 5% of their naive CD4 clonotypes in common.

Germline V gene sequence: CDR1 MNHNY, CDR2 SVGAGI (reference sequence). V shed 6 bases and J 1 base; nucleotides not matched to a gene: 3. The CDR3 is 15 residues long. Genomic DNA of every subset was divided equally among multiple immunoSEQ plates. In the original processing: Quality scores were absent from the junction-only immunoSEQ sequences, so filtering differed. Measured with immunoSEQ multiplex PCR; TCRdb has only the in-frame clones, and not every one. D and trimming were read from the DNA, whereas the V and J calls and clone size are those reported in that table. The sample yields under 2.5 million clones, approximately 90% seen once. On this clone itself: Its specificity is unknown.

The source of this sequence is a man aged 18 to 30 in good health. Some clones in this sample may be carry-over from other donors' samples. Material: naive CD4+ T cells from PBMCs. As for subset: CD45RA+ positively selected. The chain recombines TRBV6-6 with TRBJ2-5; 12 bases are a match to TRBD1. CDR3 DNA: TGTGCCAGCAGCCGGGGACAGGGGGCCCAAGAGACCCAGTACTTC. It specifies CASSRGQGAQETQYF.